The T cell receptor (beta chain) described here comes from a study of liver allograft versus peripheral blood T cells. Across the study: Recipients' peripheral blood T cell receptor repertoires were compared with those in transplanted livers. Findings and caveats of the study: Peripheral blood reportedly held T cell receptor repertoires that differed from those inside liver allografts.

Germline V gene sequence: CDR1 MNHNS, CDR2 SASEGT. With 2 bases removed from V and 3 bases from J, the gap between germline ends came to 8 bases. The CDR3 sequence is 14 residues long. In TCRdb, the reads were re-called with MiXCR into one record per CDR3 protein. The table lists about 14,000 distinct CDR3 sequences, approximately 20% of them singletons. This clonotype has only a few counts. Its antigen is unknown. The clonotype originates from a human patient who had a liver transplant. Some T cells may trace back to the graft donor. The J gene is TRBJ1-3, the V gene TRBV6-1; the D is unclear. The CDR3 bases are TGTGCCAGCAGTGAAAAGGCGGTTGGAAACACCATATATTTT. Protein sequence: CASSEKAVGNTIYF.